Sequencing of this T cell receptor beta chain was carried out in a study of beta chain features in type 1 diabetes. Study-wide points: PCR may have favored shorter templates equally in patients and controls. Shorter TCRB CDR3s, moderately but significantly so, marked every one of the four CD4+ subsets in Type 1 diabetes patients.

All of the isolated RNA was reverse transcribed, so expressed TCRB transcripts were sequenced. Method: immunoSEQ multiplex PCR; TCRdb's copy keeps in-frame clones and lacks some. The sample includes about 450,000 clones, about an eighth of them seen just once. Deletions cut 7 bases from V and 3 bases from J, with 22 bases between. CDR3 length equals 16 residues. The V gene's germline CDR1 is GTSNPN and CDR2 SVGIG (reference sequence). Note on this clone: Its antigen is undetermined.

A CD45RO/CCR7/CD25/CD127/CD95/CD27 panel sorted naive, central memory, regulatory and stem cell-like memory CD4+ cells. Source material: naive CD4+ T cells from blood. This sequence joins TRBV30 and TRBJ2-1; D remains unclear. The source of this sequence is a woman in her late teens or twenties in good health. In DNA form, the CDR3 reads TGTGCCTACAAGGACCCGCCGACTCACTACTACAATGAGCAGTTCTTC. Translation: CAYKDPPTHYYNEQFF. The whole variable domain, filled in from reference TRBV30 and TRBJ2-1, reads SQTIHQWPATLVQPVGSPLSLECTVEGTSNPNLYWYRQAAGRGLQLLFYSVGIGQISSEVPQNLSASRPQDRQFILSSKKLLLSDSGFYLCAYKDPPTHYYNEQFFGPGTRLTVL.